One and the same sample provided the 2 T cell receptor beta chains below, sequenced in a study of identical twins. TCRdb called the 5' RACE reads again in MiXCR, with one record for every CDR3 protein. The sample gives 300,000 to 400,000 distinct CDR3 sequences, approximately 13% of which show up once; 7.2% is in the top ten. These data also featured in a second study, about yellow fever vaccine responses in identical twins.

Input material: CD8+ T cells sorted from blood. The receptors were sampled from a young woman in good health.

This clonotype has only a few counts. The gene calls are TRBV7-6 and TRBJ2-3; D is uncertain. Per germline, CDR1 SGHVS and CDR2 FNYEAQ. This CDR3 has 14 residues. V was shortened by 0 bases and J by 2 bases, with 6 bases between the two germline ends. In nucleotides, the CDR3 is TGTGCCAGCAGCTTAGCTCTGACCACAGATACGCAGTATTTT. Translating it yields CASSLALTTDTQYF.

In this sample, this clonotype turned up a few times. The chain carries TRBV19 and TRBJ2-1; no definite D call. Germline V gene sequence: CDR1 LNHDA, CDR2 SQIVND (reference sequence). The CDR3 is 13 residues long. With 1 base removed from V and 6 bases from J, the gap between germline ends came to 7 bases. The CDR3 protein is CASSIGTLNEQFF. The CDR3 DNA sequence: TGTGCCAGTAGTATAGGGACCCTCAATGAGCAGTTCTTC.